This entry describes one T cell receptor beta chain. Stable Graves' hyperthyroidism meant no ophthalmopathy progression within 18 months. Uncontrolled infection, other autoimmune disease, pregnancy or lactation excluded patients. The PBMCs were sourced from fresh peripheral blood (around 9.9 ml). The germline gives CDR1 DFQATT, CDR2 SNEGSKA (reference sequence). The CDR3 consists of 18 residues. Unmatched junction bases numbered 11, after V lost 6 bases and J lost 0 bases. This record belongs to a study of T cells in Graves' hyperthyroidism and ophthalmopathy. Amplified regions were TCR beta CDR3 sequences from RNA transcripts. When the TCR CDR3 underwent first-round RT-PCR, the HTBI primer set was used. One entry per CDR3 protein results from TCRdb running MiXCR on the multiplex PCR reads. The table has 250,000 to 300,000 distinct CDR3 sequences, roughly 13% seen once.

Material: blood. J is TRBJ2-1 and V is TRBV20-1; 13 nucleotides align to TRBD2. The sequence was obtained from a middle-aged woman with Graves' hyperthyroidism. CDR3 coding DNA: TGCAGTGCCGCGGGACTAGCGGGAAGGGGGGACTCCTACAATGAGCAGTTCTTC. It yields the protein CSAAGLAGRGDSYNEQFF.